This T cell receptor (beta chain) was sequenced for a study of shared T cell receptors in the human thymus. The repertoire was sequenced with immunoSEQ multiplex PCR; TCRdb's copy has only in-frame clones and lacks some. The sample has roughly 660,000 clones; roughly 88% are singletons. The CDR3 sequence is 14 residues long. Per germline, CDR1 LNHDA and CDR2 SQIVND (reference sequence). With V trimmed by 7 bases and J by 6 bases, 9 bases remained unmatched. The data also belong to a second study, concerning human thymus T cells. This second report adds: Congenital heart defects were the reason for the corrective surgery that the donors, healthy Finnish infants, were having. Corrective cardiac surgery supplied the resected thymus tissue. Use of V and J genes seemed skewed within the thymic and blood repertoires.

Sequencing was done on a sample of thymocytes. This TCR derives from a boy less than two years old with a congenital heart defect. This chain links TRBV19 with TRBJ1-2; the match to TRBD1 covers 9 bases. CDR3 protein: CASTPRDRDNGYTF. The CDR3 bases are TGTGCCAGTACCCCCCGGGACAGGGACAATGGCTACACCTTC.